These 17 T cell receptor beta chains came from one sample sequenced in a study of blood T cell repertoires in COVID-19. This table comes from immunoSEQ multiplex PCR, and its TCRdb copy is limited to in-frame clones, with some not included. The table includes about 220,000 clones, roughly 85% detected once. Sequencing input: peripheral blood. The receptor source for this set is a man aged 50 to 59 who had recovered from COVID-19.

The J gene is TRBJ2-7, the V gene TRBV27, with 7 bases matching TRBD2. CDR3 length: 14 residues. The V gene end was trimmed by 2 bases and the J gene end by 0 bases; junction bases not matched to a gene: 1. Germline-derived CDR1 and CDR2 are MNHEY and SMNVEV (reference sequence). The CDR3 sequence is CASSLTSVSYEQYF. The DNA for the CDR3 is TGTGCCAGCAGTTTAACTAGCGTCTCCTACGAGCAGTACTTC.

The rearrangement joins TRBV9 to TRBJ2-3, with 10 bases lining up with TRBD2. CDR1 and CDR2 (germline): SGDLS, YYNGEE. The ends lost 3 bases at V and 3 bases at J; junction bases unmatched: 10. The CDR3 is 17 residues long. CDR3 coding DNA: TGTGCCAGCAGCGCGGGATTAGCGGGAGGAATGACAGATACGCAGTATTTT. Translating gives CASSAGLAGGMTDTQYF.

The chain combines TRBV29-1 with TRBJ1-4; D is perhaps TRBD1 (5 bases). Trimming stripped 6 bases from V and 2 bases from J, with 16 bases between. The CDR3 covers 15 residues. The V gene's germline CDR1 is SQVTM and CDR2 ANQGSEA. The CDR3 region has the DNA TGCAGCGTCGGGGGGGTAGGGCAGACTAATGAAAAACTGTTTTTT. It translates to CSVGGVGQTNEKLFF.

For the CDR3, the DNA is TGTGCCAGCAGCTTACACGGGAGCAATCAGCCCCAGCATTTT. Its protein product is CASSLHGSNQPQHF. The rearrangement joins TRBV7-9 to TRBJ1-5, with D uncertain. Trimming took 2 bases from V and 1 from J, leaving 6 bases between them. Per germline, CDR1 SEHNR and CDR2 FQNEAQ (reference sequence). The CDR3 contains 14 residues.

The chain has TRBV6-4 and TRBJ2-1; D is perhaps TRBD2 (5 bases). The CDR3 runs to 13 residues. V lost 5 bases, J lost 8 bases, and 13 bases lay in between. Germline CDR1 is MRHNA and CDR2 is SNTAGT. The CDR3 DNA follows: TGTGCCAGCAGTATTGAGCTAGCTTATGAGCAGTTCTTC. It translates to CASSIELAYEQFF.

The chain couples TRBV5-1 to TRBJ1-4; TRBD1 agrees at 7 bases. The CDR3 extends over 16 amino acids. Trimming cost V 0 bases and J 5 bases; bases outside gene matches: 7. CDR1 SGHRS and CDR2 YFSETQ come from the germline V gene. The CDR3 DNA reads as TGCGCCAGCAGCTTGGGGGTAGGGGGCGCCAATGAAAAACTGTTTTTT. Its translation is CASSLGVGGANEKLFF.

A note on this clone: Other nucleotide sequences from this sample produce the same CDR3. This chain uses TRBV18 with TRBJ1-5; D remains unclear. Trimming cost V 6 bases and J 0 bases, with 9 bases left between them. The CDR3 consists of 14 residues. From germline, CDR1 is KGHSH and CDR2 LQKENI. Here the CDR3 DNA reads TGTGCCAGCTCGCTACAGAATAGCAATCAGCCCCAGCATTTT. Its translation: CASSLQNSNQPQHF.

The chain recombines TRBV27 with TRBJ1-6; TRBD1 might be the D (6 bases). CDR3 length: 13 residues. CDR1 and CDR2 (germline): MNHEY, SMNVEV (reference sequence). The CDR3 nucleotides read TGTGCAACCAAAAAGGGGGGGAATTCACCCCTCCACTTT. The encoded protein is CATKKGGNSPLHF.

The CDR3: CASSQPSYEQYF. As DNA, the CDR3 is TGCGCCAGCAGCCAACCTTCCTACGAGCAGTACTTC. The V gene is TRBV4-1, the J gene TRBJ2-7; D unclear. This CDR3 is built from 12 residues. V lost 2 bases, J lost 1 base, and 3 bases lay in between. In germline, CDR1 is MGHRA, CDR2 YSYEKL.

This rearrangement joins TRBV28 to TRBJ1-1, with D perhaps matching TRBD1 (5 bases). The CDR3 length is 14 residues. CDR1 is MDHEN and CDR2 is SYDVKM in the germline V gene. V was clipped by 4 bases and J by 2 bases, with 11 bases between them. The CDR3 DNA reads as TGTGCCAGCAGTTCGAGCGGGGGAAACACTGAAGCTTTCTTT. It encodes CASSSSGGNTEAFF.

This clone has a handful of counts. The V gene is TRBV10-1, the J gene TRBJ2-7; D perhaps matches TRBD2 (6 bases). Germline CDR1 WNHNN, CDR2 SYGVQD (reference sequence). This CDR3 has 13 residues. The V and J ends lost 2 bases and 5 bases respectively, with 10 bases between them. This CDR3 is CASSEGGRDEQYF. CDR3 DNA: TGCGCCAGCAGTGAGGGGGGGAGAGACGAGCAGTACTTC.

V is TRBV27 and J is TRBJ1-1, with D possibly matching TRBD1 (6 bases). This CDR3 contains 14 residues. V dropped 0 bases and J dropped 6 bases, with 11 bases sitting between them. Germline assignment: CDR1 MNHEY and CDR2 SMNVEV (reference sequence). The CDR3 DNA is TGTGCCAGCAGTTTATCAAACAGGGTCGCTGAAGCTTTCTTT. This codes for CASSLSNRVAEAFF.

This CDR3 reads CATRSYEQFF. CDR3 DNA sequence: TGTGCCACCCGAAGCTATGAGCAGTTCTTC. The V call is TRBV28, the J call TRBJ2-1, with D uncertain. The CDR3 spans 10 residues. Deletions cut 10 bases from V and 8 bases from J, with 9 bases between. CDR1 and CDR2 from the germline V gene are MDHEN and SYDVKM.

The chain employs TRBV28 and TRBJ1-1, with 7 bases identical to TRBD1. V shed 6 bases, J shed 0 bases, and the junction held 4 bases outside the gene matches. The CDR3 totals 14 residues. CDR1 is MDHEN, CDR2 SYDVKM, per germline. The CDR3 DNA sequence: TGTGCCAGCAGGTGGGGGACAGTGAACACTGAAGCTTTCTTT. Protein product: CASRWGTVNTEAFF.

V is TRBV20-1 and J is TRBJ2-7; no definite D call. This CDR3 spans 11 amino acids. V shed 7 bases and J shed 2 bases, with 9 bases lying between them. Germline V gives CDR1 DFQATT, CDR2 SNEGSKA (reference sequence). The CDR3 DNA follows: TGCAGTGGGGCAGACCCCTACGAGCAGTACTTC. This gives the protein CSGADPYEQYF.

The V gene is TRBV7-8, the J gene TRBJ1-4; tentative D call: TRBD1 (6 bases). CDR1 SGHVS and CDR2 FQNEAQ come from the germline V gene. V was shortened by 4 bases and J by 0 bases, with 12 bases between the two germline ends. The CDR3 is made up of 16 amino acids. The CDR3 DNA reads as TGTGCCAGCAGCTCTCTTAGGACAGCAACTAATGAAAAACTGTTTTTT. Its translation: CASSSLRTATNEKLFF.

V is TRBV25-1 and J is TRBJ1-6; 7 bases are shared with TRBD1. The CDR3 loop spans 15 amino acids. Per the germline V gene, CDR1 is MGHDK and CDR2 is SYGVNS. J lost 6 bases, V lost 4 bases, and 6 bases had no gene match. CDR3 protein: CASSVQTGFNSPLHF. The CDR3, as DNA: TGTGCCAGCAGTGTTCAGACAGGGTTTAATTCACCCCTCCACTTT.